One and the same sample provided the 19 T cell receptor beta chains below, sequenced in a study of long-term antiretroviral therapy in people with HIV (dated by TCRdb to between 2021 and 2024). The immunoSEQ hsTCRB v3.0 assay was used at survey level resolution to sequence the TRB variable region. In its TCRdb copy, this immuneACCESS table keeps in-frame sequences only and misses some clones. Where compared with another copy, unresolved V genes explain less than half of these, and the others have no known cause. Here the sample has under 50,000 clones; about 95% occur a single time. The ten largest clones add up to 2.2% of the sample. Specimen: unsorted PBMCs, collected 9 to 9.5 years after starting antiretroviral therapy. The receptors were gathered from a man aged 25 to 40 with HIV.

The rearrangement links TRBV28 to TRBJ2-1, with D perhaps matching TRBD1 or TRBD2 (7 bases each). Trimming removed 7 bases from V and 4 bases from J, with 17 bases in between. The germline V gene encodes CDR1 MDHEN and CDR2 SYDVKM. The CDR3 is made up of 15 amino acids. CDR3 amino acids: CASTSGGAVYNEQFF. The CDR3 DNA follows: TGTGCCAGCACCTCAGGGGGGGCGGTATACAATGAGCAGTTCTTC.

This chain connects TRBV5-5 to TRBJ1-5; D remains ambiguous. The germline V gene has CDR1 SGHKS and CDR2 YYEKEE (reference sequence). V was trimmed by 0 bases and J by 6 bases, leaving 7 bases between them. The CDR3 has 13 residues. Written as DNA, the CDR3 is TGTGCCAGCAGCTTGGCCCAGGTTCAGCCCCAGCATTTT. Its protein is CASSLAQVQPQHF.

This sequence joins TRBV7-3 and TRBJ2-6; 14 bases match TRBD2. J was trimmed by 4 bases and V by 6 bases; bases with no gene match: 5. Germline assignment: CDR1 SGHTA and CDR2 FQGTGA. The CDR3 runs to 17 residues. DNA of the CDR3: TGTGCCAGCAGTCGACTAGCGGGGGGGCCCGGGGCCAACGTCCTGACTTTC. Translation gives CASSRLAGGPGANVLTF.

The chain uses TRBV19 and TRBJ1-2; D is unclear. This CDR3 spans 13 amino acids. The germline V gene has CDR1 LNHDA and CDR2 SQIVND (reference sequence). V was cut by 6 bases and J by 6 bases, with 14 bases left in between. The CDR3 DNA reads TGTGCCAGTAGGGGCGGTGGGGTCGATGGCTACACCTTC. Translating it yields CASRGGGVDGYTF. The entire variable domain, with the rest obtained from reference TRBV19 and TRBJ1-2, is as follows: DGGITQSPKYLFRKEGQNVTLSCEQNLNHDAMYWYRQDPGQGLRLIYYSQIVNDFQKGDIAEGYSVSREKKESFPLTVTSAQKNPTAFYLCASRGGGVDGYTFGSGTRLTVV.

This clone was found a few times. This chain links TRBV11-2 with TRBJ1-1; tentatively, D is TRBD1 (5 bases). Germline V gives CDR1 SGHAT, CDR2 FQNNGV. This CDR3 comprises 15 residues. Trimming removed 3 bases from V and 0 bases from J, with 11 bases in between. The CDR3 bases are TGTGCCAGCAGCTTTTACAGGTCGGTGAACACTGAAGCTTTCTTT. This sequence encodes CASSFYRSVNTEAFF.

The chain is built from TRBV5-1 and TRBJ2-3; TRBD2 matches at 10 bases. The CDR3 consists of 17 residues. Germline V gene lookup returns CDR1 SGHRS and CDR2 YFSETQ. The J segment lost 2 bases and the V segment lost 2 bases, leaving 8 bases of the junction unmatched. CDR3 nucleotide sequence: TGCGCCAGCAGCTTTTTAGCGGGGGGCGAATACACAGATACGCAGTATTTT. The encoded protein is CASSFLAGGEYTDTQYF.

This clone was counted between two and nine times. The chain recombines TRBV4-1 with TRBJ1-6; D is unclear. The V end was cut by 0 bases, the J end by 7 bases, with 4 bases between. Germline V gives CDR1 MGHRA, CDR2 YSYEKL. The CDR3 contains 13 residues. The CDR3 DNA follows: TGCGCCAGCAGCCAAGAAGAGAATTCACCCCTCCACTTT. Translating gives CASSQEENSPLHF.

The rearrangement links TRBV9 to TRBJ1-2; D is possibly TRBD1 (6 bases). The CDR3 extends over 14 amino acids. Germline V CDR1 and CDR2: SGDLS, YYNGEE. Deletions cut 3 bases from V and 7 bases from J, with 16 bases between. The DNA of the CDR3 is TGTGCCAGCAGCGGGGGAGGGCAGGGGTTTGGCTACACCTTC. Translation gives CASSGGGQGFGYTF.

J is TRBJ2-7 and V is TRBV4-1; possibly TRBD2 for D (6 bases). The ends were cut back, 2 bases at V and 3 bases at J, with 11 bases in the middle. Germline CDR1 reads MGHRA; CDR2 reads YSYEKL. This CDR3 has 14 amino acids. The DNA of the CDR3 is TGCGCCAGCAGCCAACCGGGGCGGGGCTACGAGCAGTACTTC. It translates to CASSQPGRGYEQYF.

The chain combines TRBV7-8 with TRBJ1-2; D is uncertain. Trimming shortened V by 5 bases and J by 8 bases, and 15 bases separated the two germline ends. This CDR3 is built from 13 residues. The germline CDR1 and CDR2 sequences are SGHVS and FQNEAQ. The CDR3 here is CASSAGPQWGYTF. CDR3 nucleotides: TGTGCCAGCAGCGCCGGGCCACAGTGGGGCTACACCTTC. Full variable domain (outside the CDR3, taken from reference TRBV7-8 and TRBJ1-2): GAGVSQSPRYKVAKRGQDVALRCDPISGHVSLFWYQQALGQGPEFLTYFQNEAQLDKSGLPSDRFFAERPEGSVSTLKIQRTQQEDSAVYLCASSAGPQWGYTFGSGTRLTVV.

The CDR3 loop is CASSLEQIYGYTF. The CDR3 DNA reads as TGTGCCAGCAGCTTAGAGCAAATCTATGGCTACACCTTC. The J gene is TRBJ1-2, the V gene TRBV7-9; D unresolved. From germline, CDR1 is SEHNR and CDR2 FQNEAQ (reference sequence). This CDR3 comprises 13 residues. The ends were cut back, 1 base at V and 4 bases at J, with 7 bases in the middle.

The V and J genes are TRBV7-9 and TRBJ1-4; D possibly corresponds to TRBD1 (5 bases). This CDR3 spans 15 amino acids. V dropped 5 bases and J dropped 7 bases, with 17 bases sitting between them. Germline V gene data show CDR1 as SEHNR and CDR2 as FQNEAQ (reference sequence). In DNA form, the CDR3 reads TGTGCCAGCAGCCCCCGCCCGGGACCGATTGAAAAACTGTTTTTT. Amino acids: CASSPRPGPIEKLFF.

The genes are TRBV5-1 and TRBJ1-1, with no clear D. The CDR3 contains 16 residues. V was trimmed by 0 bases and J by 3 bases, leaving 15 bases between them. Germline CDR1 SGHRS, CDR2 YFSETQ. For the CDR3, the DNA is TGCGCCAGCAGCTTGGACCCTGGGCGCACCCACACTGAAGCTTTCTTT. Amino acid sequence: CASSLDPGRTHTEAFF.

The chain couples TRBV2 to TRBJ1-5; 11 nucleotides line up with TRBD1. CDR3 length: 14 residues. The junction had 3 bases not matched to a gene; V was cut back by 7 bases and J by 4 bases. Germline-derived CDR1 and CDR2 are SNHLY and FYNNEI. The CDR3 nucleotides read TGTGCCAGCACGGACAGGGGGCGGAATCAGCCCCAGCATTTT. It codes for CASTDRGRNQPQHF. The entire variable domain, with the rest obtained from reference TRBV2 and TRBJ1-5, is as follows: EPEVTQTPSHQVTQMGQEVILRCVPISNHLYFYWYRQILGQKVEFLVSFYNNEISEKSEIFDDQFSVERPDGSNFTLKIRSTKLEDSAMYFCASTDRGRNQPQHFGDGTRLSIL.

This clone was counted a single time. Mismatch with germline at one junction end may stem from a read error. CDR3: CASSSGASGGAQETQYF. CDR3 nucleotides: TGTGCTAGCAGCTCCGGGGCTAGCGGGGGGGCCCAAGAGACCCAGTACTTC. This chain links TRBV7-7 with TRBJ2-5; 12 bases map to TRBD2. The CDR3 is made up of 17 amino acids. Germline CDR1 is SSHAT and CDR2 is FNYEAQ (reference sequence).

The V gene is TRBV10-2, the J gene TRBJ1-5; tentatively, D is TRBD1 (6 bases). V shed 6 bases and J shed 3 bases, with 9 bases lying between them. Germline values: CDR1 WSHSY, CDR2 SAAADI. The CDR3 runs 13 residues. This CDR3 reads CASRGQVNQPQHF. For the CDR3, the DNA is TGCGCCAGCAGGGGACAAGTCAATCAGCCCCAGCATTTT.

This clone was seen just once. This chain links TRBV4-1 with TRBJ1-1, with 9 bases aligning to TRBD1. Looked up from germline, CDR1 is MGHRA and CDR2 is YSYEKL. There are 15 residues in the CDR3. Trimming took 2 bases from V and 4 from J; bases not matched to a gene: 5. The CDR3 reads CASSQHPTGGTEAFF. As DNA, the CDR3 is TGCGCCAGCAGCCAACACCCGACAGGGGGCACTGAAGCTTTCTTT.

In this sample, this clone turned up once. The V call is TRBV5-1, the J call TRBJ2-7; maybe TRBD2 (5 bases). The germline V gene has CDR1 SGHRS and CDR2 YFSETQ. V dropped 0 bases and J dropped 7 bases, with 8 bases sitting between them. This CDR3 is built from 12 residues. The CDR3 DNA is TGCGCCAGCAGCTTGGAGGCGGGTGAGCAGTACTTC. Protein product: CASSLEAGEQYF.

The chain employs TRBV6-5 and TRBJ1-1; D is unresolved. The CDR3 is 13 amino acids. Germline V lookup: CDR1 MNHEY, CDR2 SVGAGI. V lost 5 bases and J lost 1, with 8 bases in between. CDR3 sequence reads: CASSNGPNTEAFF. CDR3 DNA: TGTGCCAGCAGTAACGGACCGAACACTGAAGCTTTCTTT.